The entry that follows covers one T cell receptor (beta chain) sequence. Its specificity is unknown. Germline-derived CDR1 and CDR2 are MNHEY and SVGAGI. V shed 6 bases and J 6 bases; nucleotides not matched to a gene: 5. The CDR3 length is 14 residues. This record comes from a study of cytomegalovirus exposure and HLA in healthy donors. Overall study: The Caucasian-associated ancestry cluster contained 75% to 85% of the roughly 400 genotyped donors. Findings and limits, study-wide: Approximately 17,000 TCR beta sequences were associated with HLA alleles at 0.05 false discovery rate in a later analysis. One variant, a missense change in DCLRE1C, was linked in a later analysis to TCR beta V- and J-gene trimming. Presence/absence analyses supposed approximately even sequencing depth among donors.

Primers: 60 Vbeta forward and 13 Jbeta reverse. Profiling relied on immunoSEQ multiplex PCR, and the TCRdb table lists in-frame clones only, not all of them. The sample consists of 210,000 or so clones, approximately 81% of them appearing once. The TCR sequence derives from a girl aged 2-10 years in good health and CMV-seronegative. This rearrangement joins TRBV6-5 to TRBJ2-2, with 9 nucleotides matching TRBD1. Sequenced input: PBMCs. For the CDR3, the DNA is TGTGCCAGCAGCCCCGACAGGGGGGCCGGGGAGCTGTTTTTT. It encodes CASSPDRGAGELFF.